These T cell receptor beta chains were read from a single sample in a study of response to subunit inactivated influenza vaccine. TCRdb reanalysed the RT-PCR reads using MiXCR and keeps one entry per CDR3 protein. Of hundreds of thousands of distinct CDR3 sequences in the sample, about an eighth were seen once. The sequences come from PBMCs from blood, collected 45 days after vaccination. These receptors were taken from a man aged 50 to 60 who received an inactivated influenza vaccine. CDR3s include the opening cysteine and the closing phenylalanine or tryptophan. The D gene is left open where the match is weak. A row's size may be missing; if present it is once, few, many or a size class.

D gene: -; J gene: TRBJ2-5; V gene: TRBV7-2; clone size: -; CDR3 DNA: TGTGCCAGCAGCGACCCCGGGACGGTGGAGACCCAGTACTTC; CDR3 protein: CASSDPGTVETQYF
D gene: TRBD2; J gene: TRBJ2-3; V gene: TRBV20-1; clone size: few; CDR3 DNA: TGCAGTGCTAGAAATTTCGTAGCGGGGGATACGCAGTATTTT; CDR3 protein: CSARNFVAGDTQYF
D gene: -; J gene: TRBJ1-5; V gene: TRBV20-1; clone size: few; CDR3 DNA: TGCAGTGCTATCTCACGGGGCCCTAGCAATCAGCCCCAGCATTTT; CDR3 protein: CSAISRGPSNQPQHF
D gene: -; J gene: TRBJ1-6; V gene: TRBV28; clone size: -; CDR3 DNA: TGTGCCAGCAGGGCAGGGGTCTCACCCCTCCACTTT; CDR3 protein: CASRAGVSPLHF
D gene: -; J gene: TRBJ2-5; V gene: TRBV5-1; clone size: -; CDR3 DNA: TGCGCCAGCAGCTTGGGACGGATAAATTCAGAGACCCAGTACTTC; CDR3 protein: CASSLGRINSETQYF
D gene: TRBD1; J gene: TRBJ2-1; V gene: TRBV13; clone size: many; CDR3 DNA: TGTGCCAGCAGCTTACAGGGACAGGGACGGGACAATGAGCAGTTCTTC; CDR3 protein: CASSLQGQGRDNEQFF
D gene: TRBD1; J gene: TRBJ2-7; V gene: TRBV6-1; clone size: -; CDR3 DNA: TGTGCCAGCAGACGGGACAGGGGCCGGATGGACGAGCAGTACTTC; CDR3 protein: CASRRDRGRMDEQYF
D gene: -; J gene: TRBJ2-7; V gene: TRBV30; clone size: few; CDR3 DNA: TGTGCCTGGAGAGGCCGGGACAAAGGCTACGAGCAGTACTTC; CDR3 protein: CAWRGRDKGYEQYF
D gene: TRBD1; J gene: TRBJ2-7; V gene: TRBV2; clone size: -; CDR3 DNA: TGTGCCAGCAGTGATCTGGGACAGGAGACCTACGAGCAGTACTTC; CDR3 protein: CASSDLGQETYEQYF
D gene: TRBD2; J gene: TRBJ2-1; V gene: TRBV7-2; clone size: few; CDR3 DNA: TGTGCCAGCAGTTTTCGGACTAGCGGGAGTTTCGATGAGCAGTTCTTC; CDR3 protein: CASSFRTSGSFDEQFF
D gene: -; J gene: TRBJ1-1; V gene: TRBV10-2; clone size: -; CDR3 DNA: TGCGCCAGCAGTGATGAGAACACTGAAGCTTTCTTT; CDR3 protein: CASSDENTEAFF
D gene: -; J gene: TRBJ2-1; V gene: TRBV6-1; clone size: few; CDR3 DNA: TGTGCCAGCAGTCCCGGCCTCAGGGCGAGGGAAAATGAGCAGTTCTTC; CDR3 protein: CASSPGLRARENEQFF
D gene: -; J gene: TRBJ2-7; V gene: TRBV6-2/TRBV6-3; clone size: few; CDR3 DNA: TGTGCCAGCAGTTACTCGAGTAGGGTCGACTACGAGCAGTACTTC; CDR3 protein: CASSYSSRVDYEQYF
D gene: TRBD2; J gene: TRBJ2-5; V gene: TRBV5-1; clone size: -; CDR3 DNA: TGCGCCAGCAGCCGGACTAGCGGGAGGGAATGGGGAGAGACCCAGTACTTC; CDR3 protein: CASSRTSGREWGETQYF
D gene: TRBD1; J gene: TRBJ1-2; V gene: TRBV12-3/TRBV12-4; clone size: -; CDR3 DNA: TGTGCCAGCAGTCGGACAGGGGTCTATGGCTACACCTTC; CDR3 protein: CASSRTGVYGYTF
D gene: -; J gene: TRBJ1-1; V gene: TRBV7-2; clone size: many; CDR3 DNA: TGTGCCAGCAGCTCCCTCCCGGTCACTGAAGCTTTCTTT; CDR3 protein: CASSSLPVTEAFF
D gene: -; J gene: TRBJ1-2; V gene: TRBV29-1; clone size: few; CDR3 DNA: TGCAGCGTTGATAGAACAGTCGGGAGCTATGGCTACACCTTC; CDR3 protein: CSVDRTVGSYGYTF
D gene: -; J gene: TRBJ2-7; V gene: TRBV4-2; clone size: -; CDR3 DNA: TGTGCCAGCAGCCAACAATCCTACGAGCAGTACTTC; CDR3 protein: CASSQQSYEQYF
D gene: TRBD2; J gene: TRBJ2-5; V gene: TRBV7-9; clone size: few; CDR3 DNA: TGTGCCAGCAGCTCATGGGGACTAGCGGGAGACGAGACCCAGTACTTC; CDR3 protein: CASSSWGLAGDETQYF
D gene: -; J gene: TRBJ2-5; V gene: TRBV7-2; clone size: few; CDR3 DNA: TGTGCCAGCAGCATTTGGGAGACCCAGTACTTC; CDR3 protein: CASSIWETQYF
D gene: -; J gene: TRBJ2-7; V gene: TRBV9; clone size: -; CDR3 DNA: TGTGCCAGCAGCGTGGGGCTTGGGGCAGGTAATCGCGAGCAGTACTTC; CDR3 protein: CASSVGLGAGNREQYF
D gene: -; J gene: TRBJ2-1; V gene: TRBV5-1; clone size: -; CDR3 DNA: TGCGCCAGCAGCCAAAGGTCAGGGGTTGATGAGCAGTTCTTC; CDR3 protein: CASSQRSGVDEQFF
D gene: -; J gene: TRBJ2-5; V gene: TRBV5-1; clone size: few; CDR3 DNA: TGCGCCAGCAGCTTGCCAGGGAACCAAGAGACCCAGTACTTC; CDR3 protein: CASSLPGNQETQYF
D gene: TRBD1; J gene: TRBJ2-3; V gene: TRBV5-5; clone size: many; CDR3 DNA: TGTGCCAGCGGCAACCGAATGACGACAGGGAGAGCAGATACGCAGTATTTT; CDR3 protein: CASGNRMTTGRADTQYF
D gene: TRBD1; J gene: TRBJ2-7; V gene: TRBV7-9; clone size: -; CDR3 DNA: TGTGCCAGCAGCTCCGGGACAGAGCCCTACGAGCAGTACTTC; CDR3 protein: CASSSGTEPYEQYF
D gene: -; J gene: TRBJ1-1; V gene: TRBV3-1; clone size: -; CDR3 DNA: TGTGCCAGCAGCCAAGGGGCCACGTGCTACTTT; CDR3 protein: CASSQGATCYF
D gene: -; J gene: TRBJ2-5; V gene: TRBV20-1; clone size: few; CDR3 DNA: TGCAGTGCTAGGACTACCCAAGAGACCCAGTACTTC; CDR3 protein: CSARTTQETQYF
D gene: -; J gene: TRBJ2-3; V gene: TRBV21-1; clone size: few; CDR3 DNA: TGTGCCAGCATACCAAGGGGACTAGCGGTACCACACACAGATACGCAGTATTTT; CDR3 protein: CASIPRGLAVPHTDTQYF
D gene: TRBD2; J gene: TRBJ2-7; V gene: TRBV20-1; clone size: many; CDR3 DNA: TGCAGTGCCAGCGGGAGATACCACGAGCAGTACTTC; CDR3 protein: CSASGRYHEQYF
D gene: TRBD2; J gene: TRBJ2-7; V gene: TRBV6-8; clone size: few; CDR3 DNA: TGTGCCAGCAGTTACTCGATGAGGGAGGGCCGGACCTACGAGCAGTACTTC; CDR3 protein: CASSYSMREGRTYEQYF
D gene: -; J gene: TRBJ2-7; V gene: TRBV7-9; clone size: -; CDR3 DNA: TGTGCCAGCAGCACATCGGGGTGGGTCGAGCAGTACTTC; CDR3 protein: CASSTSGWVEQYF
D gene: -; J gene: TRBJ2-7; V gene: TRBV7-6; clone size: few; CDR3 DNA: TGTGCCAGCAGCTACCGCGGAGAGGGGGGGGACGAGCAGTACTTC; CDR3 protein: CASSYRGEGGDEQYF
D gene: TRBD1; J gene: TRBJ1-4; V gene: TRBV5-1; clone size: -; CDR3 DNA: TGCGCCAGCAGCTTGGGACAGGGCTATGAAAAACTGTTTTTT; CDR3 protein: CASSLGQGYEKLFF
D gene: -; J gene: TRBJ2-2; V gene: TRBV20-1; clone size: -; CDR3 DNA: TGCAGTGCTAGAGGGGGGACCCACACCGGGGAGCTGTTTTTT; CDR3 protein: CSARGGTHTGELFF
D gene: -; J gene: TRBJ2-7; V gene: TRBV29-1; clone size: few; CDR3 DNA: TGCAGCGTTGAAGCATCGAGTAAAAGGCAACAGTACTTC; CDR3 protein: CSVEASSKRQQYF
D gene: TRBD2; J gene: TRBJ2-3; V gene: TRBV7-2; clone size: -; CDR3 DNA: TGTGCCAGCAGCCCGAGCGGGAGTAGGGATACGCAGTATTTT; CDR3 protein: CASSPSGSRDTQYF
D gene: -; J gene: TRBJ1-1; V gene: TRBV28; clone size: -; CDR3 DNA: TGTGCCAGCAGTTTACAGACCAAAGAAGCTTTCTTT; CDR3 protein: CASSLQTKEAFF
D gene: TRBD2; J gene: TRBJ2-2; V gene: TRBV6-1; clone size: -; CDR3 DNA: TGTGCCAGCCGTCCGACTAGCGGGACAGCTTTCCACGGGGAGCTGTTTTTT; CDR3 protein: CASRPTSGTAFHGELFF
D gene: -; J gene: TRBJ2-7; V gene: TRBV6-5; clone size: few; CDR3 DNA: TGTGCCAGCAGTTACGGGCATTACTACGAGCAGTACTTC; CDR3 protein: CASSYGHYYEQYF
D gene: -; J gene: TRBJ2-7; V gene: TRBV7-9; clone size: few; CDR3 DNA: TGTGCCAGCAGCGGCCAGAGGGGTAGTGAGCAGTACTTC; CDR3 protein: CASSGQRGSEQYF
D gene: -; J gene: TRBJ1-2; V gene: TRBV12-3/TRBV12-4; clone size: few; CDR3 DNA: TGTGCCAGCAGTCACACCACGGGACGGATCTATGGCTACACCTTC; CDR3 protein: CASSHTTGRIYGYTF
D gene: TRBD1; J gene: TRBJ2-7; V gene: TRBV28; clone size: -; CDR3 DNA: TGTGCCAGCAGACCACCGCCGGGACAGGGGTATCCCTACGAGCAGTACTTC; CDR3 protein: CASRPPPGQGYPYEQYF
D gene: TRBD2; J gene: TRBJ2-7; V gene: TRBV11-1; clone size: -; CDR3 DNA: TGTGCCAGCAGCTTAGGGTCTAGCGGGAGGGCCTTGAGAACCTACGAGCAGTACTTC; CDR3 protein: CASSLGSSGRALRTYEQYF
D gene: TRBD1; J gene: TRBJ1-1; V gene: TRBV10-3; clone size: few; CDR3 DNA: TGTGCCATCAGGGGGACAGGGGGCATCACTGAAGCTTTCTTT; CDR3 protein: CAIRGTGGITEAFF
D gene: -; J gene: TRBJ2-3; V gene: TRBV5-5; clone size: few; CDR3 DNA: TGTGCCAGCAGCAGGCTCCCGGGACCTGCCGATACGCAGTATTTT; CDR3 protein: CASSRLPGPADTQYF
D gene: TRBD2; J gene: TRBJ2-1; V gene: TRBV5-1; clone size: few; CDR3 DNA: TGCGCCAGCAGCTCCCTCGAGGTAGCGGGAGCCTACAATGAGCAGTTCTTC; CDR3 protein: CASSSLEVAGAYNEQFF